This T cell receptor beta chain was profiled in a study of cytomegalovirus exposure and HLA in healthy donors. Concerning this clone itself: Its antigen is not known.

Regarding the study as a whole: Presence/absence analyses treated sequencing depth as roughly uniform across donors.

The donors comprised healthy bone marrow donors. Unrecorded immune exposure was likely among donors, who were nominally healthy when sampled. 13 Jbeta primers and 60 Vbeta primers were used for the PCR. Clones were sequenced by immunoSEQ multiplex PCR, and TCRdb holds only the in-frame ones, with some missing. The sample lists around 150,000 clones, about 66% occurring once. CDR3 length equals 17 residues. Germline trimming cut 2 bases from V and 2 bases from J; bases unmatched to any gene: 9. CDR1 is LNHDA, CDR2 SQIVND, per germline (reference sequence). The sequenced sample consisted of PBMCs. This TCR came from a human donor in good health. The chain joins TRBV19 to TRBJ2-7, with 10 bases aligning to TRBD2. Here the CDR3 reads CASSIRAGTSVPYEQYF. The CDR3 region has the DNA TGTGCCAGTAGTATACGGGCCGGGACTAGCGTTCCCTACGAGCAGTACTTC. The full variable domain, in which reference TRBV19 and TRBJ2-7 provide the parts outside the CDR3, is DGGITQSPKYLFRKEGQNVTLSCEQNLNHDAMYWYRQDPGQGLRLIYYSQIVNDFQKGDIAEGYSVSREKKESFPLTVTSAQKNPTAFYLCASSIRAGTSVPYEQYFGPGTRLTVT.